This T cell receptor beta chain was sequenced during a study of early T cells in non-severe SARS-CoV-2 infection. At the level of the study: Chains were unpaired, as sequencing was done on bulk RNA from unsorted whole blood. Study-wide points: Anti-spike CD8 specificities were favored by VDJdb matching, whose results missed private and CD4 specificities.

Unique molecular identifiers (one per individual cDNA molecule) were attached. MiXCR, run by TCRdb on the 5' RACE reads, gives a single entry per CDR3 protein. This table holds about 60,000 distinct CDR3 sequences, roughly a tenth found once. Comment on this clonotype: Its cognate antigen is unknown.

V shed 5 bases and J 5 bases; nucleotides not matched to a gene: 9. CDR3 size: 15 residues. The source of this sequence is an adult who was a healthcare worker with PCR-confirmed SARS-CoV-2 infection or an uninfected control (not recorded which). The chain joins TRBV12-3 or TRBV12-4 to TRBJ2-5; 9 bases match TRBD2. Material: whole blood. The CDR3 DNA reads TGTGCCAGCAGTCCCGGAGGGAGCGGGGGGGAGACCCAGTACTTC. Protein sequence: CASSPGGSGGETQYF.